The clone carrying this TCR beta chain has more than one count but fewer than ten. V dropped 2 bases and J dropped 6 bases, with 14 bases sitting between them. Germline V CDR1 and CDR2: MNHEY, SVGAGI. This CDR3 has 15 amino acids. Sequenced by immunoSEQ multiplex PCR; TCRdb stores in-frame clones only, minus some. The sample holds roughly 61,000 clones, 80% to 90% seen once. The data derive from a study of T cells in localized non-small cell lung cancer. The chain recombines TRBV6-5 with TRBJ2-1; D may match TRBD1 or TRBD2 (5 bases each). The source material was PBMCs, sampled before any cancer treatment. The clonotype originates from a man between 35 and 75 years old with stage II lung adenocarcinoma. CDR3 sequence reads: CASSYRGDDFNEQFF. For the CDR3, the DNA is TGTGCCAGCAGTTACCGAGGGGATGATTTCAATGAGCAGTTCTTC.